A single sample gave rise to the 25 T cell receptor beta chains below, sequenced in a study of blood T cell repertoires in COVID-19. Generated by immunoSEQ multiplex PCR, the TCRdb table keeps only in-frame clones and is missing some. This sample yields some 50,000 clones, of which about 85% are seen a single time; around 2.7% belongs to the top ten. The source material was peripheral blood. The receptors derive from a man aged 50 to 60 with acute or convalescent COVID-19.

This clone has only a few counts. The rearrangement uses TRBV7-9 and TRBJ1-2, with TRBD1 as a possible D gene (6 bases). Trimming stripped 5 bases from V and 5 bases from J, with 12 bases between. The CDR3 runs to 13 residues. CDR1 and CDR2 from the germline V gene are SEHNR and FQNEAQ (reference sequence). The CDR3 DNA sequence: TGTGCCAGCAGCCCCCGGACAGAGTATGGCTACACCTTC. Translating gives CASSPRTEYGYTF.

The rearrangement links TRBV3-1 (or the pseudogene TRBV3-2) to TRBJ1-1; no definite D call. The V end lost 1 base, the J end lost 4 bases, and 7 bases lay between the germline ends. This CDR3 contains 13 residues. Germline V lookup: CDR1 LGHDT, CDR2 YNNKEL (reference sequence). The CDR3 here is CASSQGTGTEAFF. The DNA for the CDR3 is TGTGCCAGCAGCCAAGGAACGGGCACTGAAGCTTTCTTT.

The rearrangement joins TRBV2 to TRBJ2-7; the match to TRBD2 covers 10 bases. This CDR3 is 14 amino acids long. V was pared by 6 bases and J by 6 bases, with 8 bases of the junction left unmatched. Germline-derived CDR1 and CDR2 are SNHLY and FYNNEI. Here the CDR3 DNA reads TGTGCCAGCAGGCCCCCGGGACTAGCGAGCGAGCAGTACTTC. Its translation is CASRPPGLASEQYF. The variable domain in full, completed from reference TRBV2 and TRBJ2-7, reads EPEVTQTPSHQVTQMGQEVILRCVPISNHLYFYWYRQILGQKVEFLVSFYNNEISEKSEIFDDQFSVERPDGSNFTLKIRSTKLEDSAMYFCASRPPGLASEQYFGPGTRLTVT.

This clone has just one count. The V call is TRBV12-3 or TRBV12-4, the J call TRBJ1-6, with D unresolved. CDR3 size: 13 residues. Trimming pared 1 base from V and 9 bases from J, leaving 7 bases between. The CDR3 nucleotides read TGTGCCAGCAGTTTAGAAGGGAGTTCACCCCTCCACTTT. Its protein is CASSLEGSSPLHF.

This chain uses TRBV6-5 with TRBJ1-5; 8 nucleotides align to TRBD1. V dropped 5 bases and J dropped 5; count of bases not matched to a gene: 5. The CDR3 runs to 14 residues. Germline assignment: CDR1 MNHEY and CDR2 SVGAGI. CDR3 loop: CASSRTGPDQPQHF. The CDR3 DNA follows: TGTGCCAGCAGTAGGACAGGGCCGGATCAGCCCCAGCATTTT.

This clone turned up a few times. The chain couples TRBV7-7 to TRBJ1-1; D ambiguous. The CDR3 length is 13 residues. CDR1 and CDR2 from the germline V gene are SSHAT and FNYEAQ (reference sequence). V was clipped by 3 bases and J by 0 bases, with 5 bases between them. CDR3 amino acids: CASSLSLNTEAFF. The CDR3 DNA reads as TGTGCCAGCAGCTTGAGCCTGAACACTGAAGCTTTCTTT.

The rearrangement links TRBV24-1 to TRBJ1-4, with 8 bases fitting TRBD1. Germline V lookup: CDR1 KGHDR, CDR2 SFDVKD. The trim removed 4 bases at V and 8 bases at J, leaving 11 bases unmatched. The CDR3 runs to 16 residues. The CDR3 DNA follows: TGTGCCACCAGTGACCCGCACAGGGGGGATAACGAAAAACTGTTTTTT. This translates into CATSDPHRGDNEKLFF.

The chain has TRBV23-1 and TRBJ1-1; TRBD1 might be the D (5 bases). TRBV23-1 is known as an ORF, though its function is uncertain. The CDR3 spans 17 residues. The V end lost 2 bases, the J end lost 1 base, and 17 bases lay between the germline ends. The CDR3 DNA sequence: TGCGCCAGCAGTCAACCTCTGACCAGGGCCGGGAACACTGAAGCTTTCTTT. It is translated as CASSQPLTRAGNTEAFF.

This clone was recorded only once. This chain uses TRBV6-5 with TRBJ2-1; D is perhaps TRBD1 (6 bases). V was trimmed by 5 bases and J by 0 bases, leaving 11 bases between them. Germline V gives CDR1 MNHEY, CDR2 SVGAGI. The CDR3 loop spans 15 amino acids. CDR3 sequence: CASSHGTPSYNEQFF. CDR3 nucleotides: TGTGCCAGCAGTCACGGGACACCCTCCTACAATGAGCAGTTCTTC.

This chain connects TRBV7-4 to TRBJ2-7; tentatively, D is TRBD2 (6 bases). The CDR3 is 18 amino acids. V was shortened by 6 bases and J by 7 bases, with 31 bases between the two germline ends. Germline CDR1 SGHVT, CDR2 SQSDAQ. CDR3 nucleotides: TGTGCCAGCAGTCCGCTCGCGAGGGCCCCAAGGGACTCCCGGGAGCAGTACTTC. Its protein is CASSPLARAPRDSREQYF.

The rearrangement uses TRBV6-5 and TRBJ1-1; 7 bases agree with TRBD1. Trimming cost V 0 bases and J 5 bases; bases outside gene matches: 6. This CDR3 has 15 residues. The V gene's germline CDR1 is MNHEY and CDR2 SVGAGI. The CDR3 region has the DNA TGTGCCAGCAGTTACTCAGGGGGCGGGTTGACTGAAGCTTTCTTT. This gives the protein CASSYSGGGLTEAFF.

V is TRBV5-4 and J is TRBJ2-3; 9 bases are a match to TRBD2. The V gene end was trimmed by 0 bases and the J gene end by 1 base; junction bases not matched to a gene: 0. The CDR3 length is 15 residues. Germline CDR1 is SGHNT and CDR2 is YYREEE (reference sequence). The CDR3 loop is CASSLGGGGTDTQYF. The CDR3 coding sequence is TGTGCCAGCAGCTTGGGCGGGGGGGGCACAGATACGCAGTATTTT.

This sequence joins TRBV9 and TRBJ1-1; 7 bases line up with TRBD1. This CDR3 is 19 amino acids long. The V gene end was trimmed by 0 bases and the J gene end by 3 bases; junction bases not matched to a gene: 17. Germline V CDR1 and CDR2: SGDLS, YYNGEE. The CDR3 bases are TGTGCCAGCAGCGTAGCGCGTTGGTCGAGGGGGCGCGGGGACACTGAAGCTTTCTTT. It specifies CASSVARWSRGRGDTEAFF.

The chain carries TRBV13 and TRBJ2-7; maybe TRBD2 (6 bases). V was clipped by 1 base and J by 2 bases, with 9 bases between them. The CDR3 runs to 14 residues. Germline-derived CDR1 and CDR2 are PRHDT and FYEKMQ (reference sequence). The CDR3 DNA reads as TGTGCCAGCAGCTTAGCGGGGGAGACCTACGAGCAGTACTTC. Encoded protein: CASSLAGETYEQYF.

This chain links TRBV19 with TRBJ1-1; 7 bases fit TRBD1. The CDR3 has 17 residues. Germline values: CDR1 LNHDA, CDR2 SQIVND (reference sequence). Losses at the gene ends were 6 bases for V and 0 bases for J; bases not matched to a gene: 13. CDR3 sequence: CASRIPVTGAMNTEAFF. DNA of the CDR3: TGTGCCAGTAGGATACCGGTAACAGGGGCAATGAACACTGAAGCTTTCTTT.

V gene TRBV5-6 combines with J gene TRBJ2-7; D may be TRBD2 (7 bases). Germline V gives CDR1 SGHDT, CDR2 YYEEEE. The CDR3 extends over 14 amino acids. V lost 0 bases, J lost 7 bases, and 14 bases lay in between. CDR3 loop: CASSLDPGRGEQYF. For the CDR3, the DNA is TGTGCCAGCAGCTTGGACCCGGGGAGGGGGGAGCAGTACTTC.

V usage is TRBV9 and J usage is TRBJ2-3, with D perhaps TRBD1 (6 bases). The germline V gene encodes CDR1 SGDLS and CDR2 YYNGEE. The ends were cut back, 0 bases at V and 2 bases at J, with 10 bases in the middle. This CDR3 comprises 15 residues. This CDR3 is CASSVEQGTTDTQYF. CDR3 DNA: TGTGCCAGCAGCGTAGAACAGGGAACCACAGATACGCAGTATTTT.

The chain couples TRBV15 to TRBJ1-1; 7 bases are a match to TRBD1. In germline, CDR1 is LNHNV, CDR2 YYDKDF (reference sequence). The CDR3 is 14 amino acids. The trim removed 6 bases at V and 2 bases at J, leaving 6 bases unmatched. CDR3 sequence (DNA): TGTGCCACCAGAGAGAACAGGGGCAACACTGAAGCTTTCTTT. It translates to CATRENRGNTEAFF.

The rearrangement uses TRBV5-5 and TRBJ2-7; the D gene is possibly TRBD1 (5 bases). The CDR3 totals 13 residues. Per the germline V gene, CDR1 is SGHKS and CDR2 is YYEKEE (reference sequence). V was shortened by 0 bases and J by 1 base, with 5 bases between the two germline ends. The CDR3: CASSLGQSYEQYF. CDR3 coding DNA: TGTGCCAGCAGCTTGGGACAGTCCTACGAGCAGTACTTC.

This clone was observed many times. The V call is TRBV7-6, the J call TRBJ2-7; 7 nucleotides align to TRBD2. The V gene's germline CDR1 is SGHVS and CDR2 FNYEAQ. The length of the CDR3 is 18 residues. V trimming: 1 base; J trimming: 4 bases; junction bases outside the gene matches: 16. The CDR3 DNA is TGTGCCAGCAGCTTAGAGACTGGTAGGCTAGCGGACCTTTACGAGCAGTACTTC. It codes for CASSLETGRLADLYEQYF. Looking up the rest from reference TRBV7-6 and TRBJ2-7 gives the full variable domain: GAGVSQSPRYKVTKRGQDVALRCDPISGHVSLYWYRQALGQGPEFLTYFNYEAQQDKSGLPNDRFSAERPEGSISTLTIQRTEQRDSAMYRCASSLETGRLADLYEQYFGPGTRLTVT.

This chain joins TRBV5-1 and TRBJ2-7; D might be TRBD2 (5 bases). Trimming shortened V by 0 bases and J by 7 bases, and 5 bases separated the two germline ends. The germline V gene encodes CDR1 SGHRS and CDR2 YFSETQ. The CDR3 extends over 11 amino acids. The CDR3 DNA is TGCGCCAGCAGCTTGGAGCGGGAGCAGTACTTC. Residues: CASSLEREQYF.

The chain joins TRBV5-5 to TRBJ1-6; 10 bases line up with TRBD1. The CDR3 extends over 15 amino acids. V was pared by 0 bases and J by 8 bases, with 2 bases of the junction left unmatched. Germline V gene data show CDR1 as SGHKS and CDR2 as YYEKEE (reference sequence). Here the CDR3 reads CASSLEDRGYSPLHF. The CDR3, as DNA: TGTGCCAGCAGCTTGGAGGACAGGGGGTATTCACCCCTCCACTTT.

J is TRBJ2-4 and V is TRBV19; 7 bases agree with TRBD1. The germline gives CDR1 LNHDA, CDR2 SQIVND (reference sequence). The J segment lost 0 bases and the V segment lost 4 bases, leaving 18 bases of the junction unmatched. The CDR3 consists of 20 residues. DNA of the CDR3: TGTGCCAGTAGTACCCCCGACAGGGTTATGGGATTTGAAGCCAAAAACATTCAGTACTTC. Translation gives CASSTPDRVMGFEAKNIQYF.

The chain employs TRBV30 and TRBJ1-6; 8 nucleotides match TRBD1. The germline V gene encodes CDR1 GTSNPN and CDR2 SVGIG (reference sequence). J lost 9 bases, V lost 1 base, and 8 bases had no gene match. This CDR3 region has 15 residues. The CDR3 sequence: CAWSEGRGRGSPLHF. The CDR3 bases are TGTGCCTGGAGTGAGGGCAGGGGGCGAGGTTCACCCCTCCACTTT. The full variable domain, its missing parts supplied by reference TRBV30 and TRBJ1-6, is SQTIHQWPATLVQPVGSPLSLECTVEGTSNPNLYWYRQAAGRGLQLLFYSVGIGQISSEVPQNLSASRPQDRQFILSSKKLLLSDSGFYLCAWSEGRGRGSPLHFGNGTRLTVT.

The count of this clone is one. CDR3 protein: CASSYNTGELFF. The DNA of the CDR3 is TGTGCCAGTAGCTATAACACCGGGGAGCTGTTTTTT. The gene calls are TRBV19 and TRBJ2-2; D call uncertain. Germline CDR1 is LNHDA and CDR2 is SQIVND (reference sequence). The CDR3 loop spans 12 amino acids. With 6 bases removed from V and 2 bases from J, the gap between germline ends came to 4 bases.